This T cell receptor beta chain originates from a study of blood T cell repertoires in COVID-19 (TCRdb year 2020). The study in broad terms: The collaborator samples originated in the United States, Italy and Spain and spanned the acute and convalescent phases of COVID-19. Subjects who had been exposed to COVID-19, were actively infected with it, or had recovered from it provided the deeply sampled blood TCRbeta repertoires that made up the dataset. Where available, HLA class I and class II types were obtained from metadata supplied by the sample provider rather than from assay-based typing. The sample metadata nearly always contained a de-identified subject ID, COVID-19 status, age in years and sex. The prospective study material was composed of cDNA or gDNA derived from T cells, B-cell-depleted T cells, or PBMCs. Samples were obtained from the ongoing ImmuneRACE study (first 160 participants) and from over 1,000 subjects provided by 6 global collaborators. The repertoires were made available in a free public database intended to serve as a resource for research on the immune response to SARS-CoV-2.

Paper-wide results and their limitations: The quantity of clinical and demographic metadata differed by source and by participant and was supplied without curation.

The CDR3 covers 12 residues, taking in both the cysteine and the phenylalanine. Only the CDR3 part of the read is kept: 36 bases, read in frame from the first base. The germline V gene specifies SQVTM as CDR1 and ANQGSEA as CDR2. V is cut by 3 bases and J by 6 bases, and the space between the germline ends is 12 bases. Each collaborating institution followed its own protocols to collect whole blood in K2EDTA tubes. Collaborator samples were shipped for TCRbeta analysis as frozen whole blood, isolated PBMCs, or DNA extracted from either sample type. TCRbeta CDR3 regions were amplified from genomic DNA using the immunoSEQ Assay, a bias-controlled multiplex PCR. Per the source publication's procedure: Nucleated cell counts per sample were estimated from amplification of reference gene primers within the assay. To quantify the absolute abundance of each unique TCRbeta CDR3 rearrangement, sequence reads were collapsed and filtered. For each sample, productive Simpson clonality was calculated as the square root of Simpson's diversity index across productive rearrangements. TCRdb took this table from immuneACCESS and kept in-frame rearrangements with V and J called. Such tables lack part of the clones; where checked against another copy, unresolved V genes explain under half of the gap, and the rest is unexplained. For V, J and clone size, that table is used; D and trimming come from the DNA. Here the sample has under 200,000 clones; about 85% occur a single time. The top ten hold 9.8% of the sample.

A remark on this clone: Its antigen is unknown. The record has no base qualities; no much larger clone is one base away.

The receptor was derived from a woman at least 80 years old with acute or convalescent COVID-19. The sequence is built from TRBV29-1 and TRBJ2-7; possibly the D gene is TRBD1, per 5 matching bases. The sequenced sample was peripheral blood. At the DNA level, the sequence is TGCAGCGTTGAGAACTCAGGGCTCGAGCAGTACTTC. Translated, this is CSVENSGLEQYF.